The 4 T cell receptor beta chains below were found in one sample sequenced in a study of cytomegalovirus exposure and HLA in healthy donors (dated by TCRdb to about 2017). The library was prepared using the immunoSEQ multiplex PCR assay. TCRdb carries this immuneACCESS record with in-frame sequences only. Its versions omit some clonotypes, under half of them owing to an unresolved V gene in the studies checked, with the rest unexplained. The sample table lists under 250,000 clones, about 90% of them with a count of one. The ten largest account for roughly 1% of the sample. The material sequenced was PBMCs. These receptors came from a woman in her late teens or twenties in good health and CMV-seronegative.

A single count supports this clone. The chain employs TRBV27 and TRBJ2-4, with D uncertain. Germline V CDR1 and CDR2: MNHEY, SMNVEV (reference sequence). The CDR3 is 14 amino acids. V was pared by 6 bases and J by 4 bases, with 13 bases between. The CDR3 spells CASSHTVGKNIQYF. The CDR3 DNA reads as TGTGCCAGCAGCCACACCGTCGGGAAAAACATTCAGTACTTC.

As to this clone: The same CDR3 can be traced to other DNA sequences in this sample. The chain recombines TRBV6-5 with TRBJ1-5; TRBD1 matches at 7 bases. Trimming at V came to 6 bases and at J to 5 bases, leaving 4 bases not matched to a gene. Looked up from germline, CDR1 is MNHEY and CDR2 is SVGAGI. The CDR3 extends over 13 amino acids. CDR3: CASSRDRDQPQHF. CDR3 DNA: TGTGCCAGCAGCCGAGACAGGGATCAGCCCCAGCATTTT.

J is TRBJ2-7 and V is TRBV27; 10 nucleotides agree with TRBD1. There are 16 residues in the CDR3. With 4 bases clipped from V and 2 bases from J, the junction kept 8 bases outside the gene matches. The germline V gene encodes CDR1 MNHEY and CDR2 SMNVEV (reference sequence). The DNA of the CDR3 is TGTGCCAGCAGTTCCGTTACAGGACAGGGGGCCTACGAGCAGTACTTC. Protein sequence: CASSSVTGQGAYEQYF.

This chain joins TRBV5-8 and TRBJ2-3, with 8 bases identical to TRBD1. The V and J ends lost 4 bases and 6 bases, in that order; junction bases with no gene match: 13. The CDR3 has 16 residues. CDR1 is SGHTS, CDR2 YDEGEE, per germline. The DNA for the CDR3 is TGTGCCAGCAGCGGACGGGACAGGCTATCGGGCGATACGCAGTATTTT. Translation gives CASSGRDRLSGDTQYF.